The present T cell receptor beta chain was sequenced within a study of cytomegalovirus exposure and HLA in healthy donors. The wider study: Researchers previously reported finding fewer than 120 million unique TCR beta sequences from around 200 million T cells.

Germline V lookup: CDR1 MGHRA, CDR2 YSYEKL. The CDR3 consists of 15 residues. Trimming left V 2 bases short and J 3 bases short, with 13 bases between. Study-wide findings and caveats: HLA allele associations emerged for 17,000 or so TCR beta sequences in a later analysis, at 0.05 false discovery rate. An analysis was carried out later, and it reportedly showed fewer N-insertions in an Asian-associated ancestry cluster than the approximately 710-donor mean.

This clone was picked up a small number of times. No antigen is known for it. Donors sampled were nominally healthy, though unrecorded immune exposures were likely. PCR amplification relied on 60 Vbeta primers (plus 13 Jbeta primers). Repertoires were generated with immunoSEQ multiplex PCR, while TCRdb's copy carries only in-frame clones and drops some. The sample yields under 250,000 clones, roughly four fifths seen once. The sequence was obtained from a man younger than 40 in good health and CMV-seronegative. Sample: PBMCs. The gene calls are TRBV4-1 and TRBJ1-1, with TRBD1 as a possible D gene (6 bases). The CDR3 sequence is CASSQSRGLDTEAFF. The CDR3 DNA reads TGCGCCAGCAGCCAATCCAGGGGATTGGACACTGAAGCTTTCTTT.